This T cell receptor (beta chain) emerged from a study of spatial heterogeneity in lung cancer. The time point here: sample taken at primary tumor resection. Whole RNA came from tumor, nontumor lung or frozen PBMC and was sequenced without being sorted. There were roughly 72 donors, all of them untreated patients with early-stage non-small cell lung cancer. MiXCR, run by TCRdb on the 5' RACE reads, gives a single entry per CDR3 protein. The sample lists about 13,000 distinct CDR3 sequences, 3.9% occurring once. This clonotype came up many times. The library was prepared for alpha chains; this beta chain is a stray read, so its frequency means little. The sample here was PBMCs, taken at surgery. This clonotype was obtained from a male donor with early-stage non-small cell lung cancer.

CDR3 nucleotides: TGTGCCAGCAGCTACGGAGTCACCGGGGAGCTGTTTTTT. Its translation is CASSYGVTGELFF. The chain employs TRBV11-3 and TRBJ2-2; D is unresolved. Trimming pared 4 bases from V and 4 bases from J, leaving 7 bases between. The germline V gene encodes CDR1 SGHNT and CDR2 YENEEA. This CDR3 region has 13 residues.